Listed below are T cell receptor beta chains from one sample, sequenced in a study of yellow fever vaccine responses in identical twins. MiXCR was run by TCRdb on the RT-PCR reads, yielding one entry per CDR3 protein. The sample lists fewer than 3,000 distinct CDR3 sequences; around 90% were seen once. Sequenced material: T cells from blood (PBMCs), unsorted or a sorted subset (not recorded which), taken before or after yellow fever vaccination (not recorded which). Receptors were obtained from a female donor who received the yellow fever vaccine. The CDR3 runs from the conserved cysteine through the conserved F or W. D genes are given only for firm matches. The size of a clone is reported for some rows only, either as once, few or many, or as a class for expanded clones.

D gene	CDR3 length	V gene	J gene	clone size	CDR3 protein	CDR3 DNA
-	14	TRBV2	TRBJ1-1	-	CARRGGNGNTEAFF	TGTGCCAGAAGAGGTGGAAACGGGAACACTGAAGCTTTCTTT
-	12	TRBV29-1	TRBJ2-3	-	CSAGWGTDTQYF	TGCAGCGCGGGATGGGGGACAGATACGCAGTATTTT
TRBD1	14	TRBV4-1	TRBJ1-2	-	CASSPPDRPYGYTF	TGCGCCAGCAGCCCTCCGGACAGGCCATATGGCTACACCTTC
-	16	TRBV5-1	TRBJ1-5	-	CASTILGTDYNQPQHF	TGCGCCAGCACCATCCTCGGGACGGATTACAATCAGCCCCAGCATTTT
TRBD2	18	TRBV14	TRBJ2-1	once	CASSHRLAGGPGYNEQFF	TGTGCCAGCAGCCACCGACTAGCGGGAGGGCCTGGGTACAATGAGCAGTTCTTC
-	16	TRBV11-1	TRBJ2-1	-	CASSLVPGPTKNEQFF	TGTGCCAGCAGCTTAGTTCCGGGCCCGACGAAGAATGAGCAGTTCTTC
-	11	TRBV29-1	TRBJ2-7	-	CSVEQGRLQYF	TGCAGCGTGGAGCAGGGGAGGTTGCAGTACTTC
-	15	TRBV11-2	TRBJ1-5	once	CASSQTAYSNQPQHF	TGTGCCAGCAGTCAGACAGCATATAGCAATCAGCCCCAGCATTTT
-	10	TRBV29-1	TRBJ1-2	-	CSVETQGYTF	TGCAGCGTTGAAACCCAGGGCTACACCTTC
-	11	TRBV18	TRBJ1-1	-	CASSPVAEAFF	TGTGCCAGCTCACCTGTGGCCGAAGCTTTCTTT
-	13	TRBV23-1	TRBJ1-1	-	CASSQSCDTEAFF	TGCGCCAGCAGTCAATCGTGTGACACTGAAGCTTTCTTT
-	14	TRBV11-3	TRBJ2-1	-	CASSLDRVVNEQFF	TGTGCCAGCAGCTTAGATCGTGTCGTCAATGAGCAGTTCTTC
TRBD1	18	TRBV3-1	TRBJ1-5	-	CASSQGVFGDRGNQPQHF	TGTGCCAGCAGCCAAGGTGTTTTTGGGGACAGGGGCAATCAGCCCCAGCATTTT